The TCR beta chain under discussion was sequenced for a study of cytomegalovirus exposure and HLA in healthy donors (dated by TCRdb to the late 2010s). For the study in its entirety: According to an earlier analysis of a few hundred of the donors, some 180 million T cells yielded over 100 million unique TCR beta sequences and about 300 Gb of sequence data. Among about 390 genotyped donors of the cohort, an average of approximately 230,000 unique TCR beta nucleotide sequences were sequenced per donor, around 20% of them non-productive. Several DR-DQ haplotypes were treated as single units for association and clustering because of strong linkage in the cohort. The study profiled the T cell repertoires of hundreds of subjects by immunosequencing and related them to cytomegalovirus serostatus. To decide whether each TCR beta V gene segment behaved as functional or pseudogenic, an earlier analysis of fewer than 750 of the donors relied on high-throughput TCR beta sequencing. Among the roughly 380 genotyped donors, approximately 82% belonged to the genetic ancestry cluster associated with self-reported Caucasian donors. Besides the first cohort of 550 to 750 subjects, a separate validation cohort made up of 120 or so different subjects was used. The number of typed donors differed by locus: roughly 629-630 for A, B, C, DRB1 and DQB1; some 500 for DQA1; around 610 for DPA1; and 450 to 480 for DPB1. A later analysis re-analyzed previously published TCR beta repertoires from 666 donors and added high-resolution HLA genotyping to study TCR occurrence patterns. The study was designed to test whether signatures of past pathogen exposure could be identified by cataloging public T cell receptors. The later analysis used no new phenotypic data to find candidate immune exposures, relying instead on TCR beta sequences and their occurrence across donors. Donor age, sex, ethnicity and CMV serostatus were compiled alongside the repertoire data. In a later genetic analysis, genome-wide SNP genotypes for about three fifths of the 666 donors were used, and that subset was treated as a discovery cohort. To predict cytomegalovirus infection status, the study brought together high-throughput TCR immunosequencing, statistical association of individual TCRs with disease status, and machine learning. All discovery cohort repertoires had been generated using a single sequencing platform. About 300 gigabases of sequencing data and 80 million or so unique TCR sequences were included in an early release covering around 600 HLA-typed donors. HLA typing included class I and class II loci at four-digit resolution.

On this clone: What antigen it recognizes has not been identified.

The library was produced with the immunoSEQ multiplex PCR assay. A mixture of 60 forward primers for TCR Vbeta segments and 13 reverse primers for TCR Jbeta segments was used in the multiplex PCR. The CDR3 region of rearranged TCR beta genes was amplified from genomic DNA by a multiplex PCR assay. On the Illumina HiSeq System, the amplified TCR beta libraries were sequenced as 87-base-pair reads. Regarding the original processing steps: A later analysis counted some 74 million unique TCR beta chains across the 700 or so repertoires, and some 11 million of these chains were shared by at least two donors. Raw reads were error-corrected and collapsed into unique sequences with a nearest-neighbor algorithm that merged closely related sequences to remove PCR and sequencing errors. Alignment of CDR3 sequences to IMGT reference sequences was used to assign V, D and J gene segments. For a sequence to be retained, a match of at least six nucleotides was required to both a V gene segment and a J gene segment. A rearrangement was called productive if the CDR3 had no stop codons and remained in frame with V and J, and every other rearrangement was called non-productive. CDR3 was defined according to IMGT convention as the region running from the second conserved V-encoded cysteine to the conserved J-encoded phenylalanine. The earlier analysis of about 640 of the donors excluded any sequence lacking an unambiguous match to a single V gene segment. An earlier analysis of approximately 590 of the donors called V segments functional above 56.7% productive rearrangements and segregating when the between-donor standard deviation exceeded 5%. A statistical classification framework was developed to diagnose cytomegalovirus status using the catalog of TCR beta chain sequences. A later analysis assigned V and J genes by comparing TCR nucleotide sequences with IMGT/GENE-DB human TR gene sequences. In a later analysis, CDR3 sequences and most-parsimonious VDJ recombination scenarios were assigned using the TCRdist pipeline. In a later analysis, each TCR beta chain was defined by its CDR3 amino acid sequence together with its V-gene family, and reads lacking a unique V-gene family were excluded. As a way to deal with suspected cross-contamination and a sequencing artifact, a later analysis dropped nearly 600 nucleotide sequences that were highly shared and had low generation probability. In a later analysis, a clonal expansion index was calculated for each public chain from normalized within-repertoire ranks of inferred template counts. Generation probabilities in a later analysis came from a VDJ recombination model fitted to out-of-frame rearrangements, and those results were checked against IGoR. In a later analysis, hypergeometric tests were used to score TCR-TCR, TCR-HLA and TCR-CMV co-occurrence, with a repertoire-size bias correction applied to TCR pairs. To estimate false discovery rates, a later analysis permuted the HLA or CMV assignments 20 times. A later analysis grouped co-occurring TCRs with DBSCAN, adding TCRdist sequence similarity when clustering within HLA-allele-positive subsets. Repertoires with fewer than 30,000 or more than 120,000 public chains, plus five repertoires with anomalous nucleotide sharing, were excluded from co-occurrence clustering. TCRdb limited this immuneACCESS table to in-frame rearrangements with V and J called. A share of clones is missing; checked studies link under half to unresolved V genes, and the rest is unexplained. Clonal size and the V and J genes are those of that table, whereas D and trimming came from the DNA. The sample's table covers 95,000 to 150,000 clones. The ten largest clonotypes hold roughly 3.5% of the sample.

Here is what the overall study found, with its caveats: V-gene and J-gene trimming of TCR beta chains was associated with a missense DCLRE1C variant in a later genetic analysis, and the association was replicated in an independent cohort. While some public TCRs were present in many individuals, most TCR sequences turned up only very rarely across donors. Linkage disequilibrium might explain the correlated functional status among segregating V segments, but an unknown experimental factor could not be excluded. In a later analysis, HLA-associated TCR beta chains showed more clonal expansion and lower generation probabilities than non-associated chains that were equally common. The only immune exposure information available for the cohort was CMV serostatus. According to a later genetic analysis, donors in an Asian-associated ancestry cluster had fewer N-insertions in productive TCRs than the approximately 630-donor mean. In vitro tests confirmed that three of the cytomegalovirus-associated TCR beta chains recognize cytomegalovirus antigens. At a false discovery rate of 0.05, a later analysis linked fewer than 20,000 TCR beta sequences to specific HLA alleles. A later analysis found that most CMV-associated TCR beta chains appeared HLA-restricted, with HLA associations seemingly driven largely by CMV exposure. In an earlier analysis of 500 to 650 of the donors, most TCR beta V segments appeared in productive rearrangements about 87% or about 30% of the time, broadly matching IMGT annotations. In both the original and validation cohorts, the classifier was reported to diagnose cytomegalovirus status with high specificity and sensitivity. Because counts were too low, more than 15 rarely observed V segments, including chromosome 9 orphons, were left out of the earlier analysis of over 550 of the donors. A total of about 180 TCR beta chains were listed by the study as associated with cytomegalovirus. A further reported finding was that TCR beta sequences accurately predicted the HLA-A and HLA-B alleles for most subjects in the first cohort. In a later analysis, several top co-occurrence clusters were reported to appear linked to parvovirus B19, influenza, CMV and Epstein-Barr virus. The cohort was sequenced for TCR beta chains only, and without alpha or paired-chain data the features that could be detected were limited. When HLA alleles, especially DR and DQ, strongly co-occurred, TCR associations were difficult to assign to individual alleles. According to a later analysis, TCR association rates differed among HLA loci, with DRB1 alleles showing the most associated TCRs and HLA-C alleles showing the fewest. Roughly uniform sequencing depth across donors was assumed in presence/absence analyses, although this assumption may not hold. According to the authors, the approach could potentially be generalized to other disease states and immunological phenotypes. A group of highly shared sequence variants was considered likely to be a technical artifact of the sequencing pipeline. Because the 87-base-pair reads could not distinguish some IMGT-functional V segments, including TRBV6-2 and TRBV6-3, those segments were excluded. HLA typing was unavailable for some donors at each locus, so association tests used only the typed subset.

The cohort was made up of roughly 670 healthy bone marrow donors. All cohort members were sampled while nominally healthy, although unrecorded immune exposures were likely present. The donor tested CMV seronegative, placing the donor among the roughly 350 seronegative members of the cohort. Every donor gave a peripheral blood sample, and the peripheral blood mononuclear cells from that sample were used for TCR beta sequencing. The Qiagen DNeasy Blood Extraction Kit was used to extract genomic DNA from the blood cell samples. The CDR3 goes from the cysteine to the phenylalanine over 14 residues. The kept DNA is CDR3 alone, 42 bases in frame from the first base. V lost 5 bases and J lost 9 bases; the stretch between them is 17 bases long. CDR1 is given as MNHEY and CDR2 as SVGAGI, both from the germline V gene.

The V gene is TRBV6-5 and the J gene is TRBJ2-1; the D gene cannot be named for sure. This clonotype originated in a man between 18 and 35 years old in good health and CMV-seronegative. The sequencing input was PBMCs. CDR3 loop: CASSPIPGSGEQFF. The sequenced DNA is TGTGCCAGCAGTCCGATCCCCGGTAGTGGTGAGCAGTTCTTC.